The clone carrying this T cell receptor beta chain came up many times. Its matching antigen is unknown. This sample was taken from a study of prognosis after radiotherapy for stage I lung cancer. Study-level background: The non-small cell lung cancer patients were all regarded as unsuitable for surgery on medical grounds. Findings of the study overall: It was in patients who developed distant metastases that Shannon entropy after stereotactic body radiation therapy was lower. Usage of TRBV and TRBJ genes reportedly differed between metastatic and non-metastatic patients.

Germline-derived CDR1 and CDR2 are MNHEY and SMNVEV (reference sequence). CDR3 length: 14 amino acids. V lost 7 bases and J lost 4; bases outside the gene matches: 9. From genomic DNA, two-round multiplex PCR was used to amplify TCR beta CDR3. Primers specific to each TRBV and TRBJ gene were used in first-round PCR. TCRdb itself ran the multiplex PCR reads through MiXCR, one entry per CDR3 protein. This sample has 15,000 to 20,000 distinct CDR3 sequences; roughly 30% occur once, and the top ten carry around a quarter. The chain carries TRBV27 and TRBJ2-5; 7 bases align to TRBD1. Sequences were derived from PBMCs, sampled before or after stereotactic body radiation therapy (not recorded which). The sequence was obtained from a donor of 50 years or more with non-small cell lung cancer. The CDR3 region is CASTHMTGRETQYF. CDR3 nucleotides: TGTGCCAGCACCCACATGACAGGGAGAGAGACCCAGTACTTC.